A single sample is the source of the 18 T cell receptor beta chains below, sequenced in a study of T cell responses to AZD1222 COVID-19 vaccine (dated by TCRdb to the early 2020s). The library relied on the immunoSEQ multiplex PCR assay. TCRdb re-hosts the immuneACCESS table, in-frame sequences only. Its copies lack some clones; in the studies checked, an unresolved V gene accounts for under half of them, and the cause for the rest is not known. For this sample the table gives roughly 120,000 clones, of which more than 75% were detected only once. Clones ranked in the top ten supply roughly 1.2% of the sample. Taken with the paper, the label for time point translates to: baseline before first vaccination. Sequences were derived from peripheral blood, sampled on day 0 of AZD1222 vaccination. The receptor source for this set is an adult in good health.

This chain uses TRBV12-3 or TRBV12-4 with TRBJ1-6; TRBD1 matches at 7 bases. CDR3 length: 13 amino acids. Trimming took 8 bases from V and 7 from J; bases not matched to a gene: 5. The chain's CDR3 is CASRDRMNSPLHF. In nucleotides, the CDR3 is TGTGCCAGCCGGGACAGAATGAATTCACCCCTCCACTTT.

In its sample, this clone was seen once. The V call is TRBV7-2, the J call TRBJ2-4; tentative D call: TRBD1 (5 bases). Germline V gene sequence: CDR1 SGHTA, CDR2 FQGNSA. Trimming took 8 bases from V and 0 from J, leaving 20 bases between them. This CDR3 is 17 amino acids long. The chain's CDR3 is CASGPGRGGLAKNIQYF. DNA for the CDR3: TGTGCCAGCGGTCCGGGTAGGGGTGGTTTAGCCAAAAACATTCAGTACTTC.

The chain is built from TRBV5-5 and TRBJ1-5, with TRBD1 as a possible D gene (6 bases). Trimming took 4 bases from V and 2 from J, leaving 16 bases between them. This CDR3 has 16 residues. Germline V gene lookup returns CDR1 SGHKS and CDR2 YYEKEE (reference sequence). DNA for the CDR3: TGTGCCAGCAGCCCGACAGGAACTCGGGGCAATCAGCCCCAGCATTTT. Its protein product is CASSPTGTRGNQPQHF. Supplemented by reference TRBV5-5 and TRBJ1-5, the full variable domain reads DAGVTQSPTHLIKTRGQQVTLRCSPISGHKSVSWYQQVLGQGPQFIFQYYEKEERGRGNFPDRFSARQFPNYSSELNVNALLLGDSALYLCASSPTGTRGNQPQHFGDGTRLSIL.

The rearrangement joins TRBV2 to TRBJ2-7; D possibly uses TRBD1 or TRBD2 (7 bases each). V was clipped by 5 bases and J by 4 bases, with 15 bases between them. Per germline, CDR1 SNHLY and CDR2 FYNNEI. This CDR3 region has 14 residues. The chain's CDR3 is CASSSGGGWYEQYF. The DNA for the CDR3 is TGTGCCAGCAGTTCAGGGGGGGGTTGGTACGAGCAGTACTTC.

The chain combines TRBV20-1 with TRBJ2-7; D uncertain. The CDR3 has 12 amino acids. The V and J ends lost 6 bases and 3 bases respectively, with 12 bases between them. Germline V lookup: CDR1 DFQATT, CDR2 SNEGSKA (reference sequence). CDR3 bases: TGCAGTGCGAGTGGCAGTCACTACGAGCAGTACTTC. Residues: CSASGSHYEQYF.

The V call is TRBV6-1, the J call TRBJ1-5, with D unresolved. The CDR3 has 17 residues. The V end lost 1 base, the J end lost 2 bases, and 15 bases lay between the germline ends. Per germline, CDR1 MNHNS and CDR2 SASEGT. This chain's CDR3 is CASSEGLRAGGNQPQHF. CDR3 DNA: TGTGCCAGCAGTGAAGGTCTTAGGGCTGGGGGCAATCAGCCCCAGCATTTT.

CDR3 residues: CAAGKTGESNQPQHF. CDR3 bases: TGTGCCGCCGGCAAGACAGGGGAAAGCAATCAGCCCCAGCATTTT. The chain recombines TRBV6-5 with TRBJ1-5; 8 bases match TRBD1. Germline CDR1 is MNHEY and CDR2 is SVGAGI. J gave up 1 base and V 11 bases, and 10 bases lay outside the gene matches. CDR3 length equals 15 residues.

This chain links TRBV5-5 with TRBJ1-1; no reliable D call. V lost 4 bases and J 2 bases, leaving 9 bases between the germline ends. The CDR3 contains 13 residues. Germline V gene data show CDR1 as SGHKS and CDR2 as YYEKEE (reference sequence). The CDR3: CASSPGSNTEAFF. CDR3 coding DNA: TGTGCCAGCAGCCCCGGGAGTAACACTGAAGCTTTCTTT.

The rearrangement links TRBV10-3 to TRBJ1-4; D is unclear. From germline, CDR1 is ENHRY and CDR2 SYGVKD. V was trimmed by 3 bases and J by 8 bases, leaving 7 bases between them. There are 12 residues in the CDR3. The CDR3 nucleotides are TGTGCCATCAGTGACCACATGGAAAAACTGTTTTTT. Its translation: CAISDHMEKLFF.

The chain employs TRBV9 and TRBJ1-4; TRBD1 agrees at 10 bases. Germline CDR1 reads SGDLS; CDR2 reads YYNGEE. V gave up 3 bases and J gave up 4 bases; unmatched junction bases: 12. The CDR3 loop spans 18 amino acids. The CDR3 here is CASSGRQGAWPLNEKLFF. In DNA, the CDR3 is TGTGCCAGCAGCGGGCGACAGGGGGCTTGGCCCCTTAATGAAAAACTGTTTTTT.

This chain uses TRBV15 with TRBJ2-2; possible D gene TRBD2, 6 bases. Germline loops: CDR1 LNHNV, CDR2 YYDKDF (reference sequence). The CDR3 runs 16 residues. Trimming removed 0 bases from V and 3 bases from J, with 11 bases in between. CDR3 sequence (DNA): TGTGCCACCAGCAGAGACCGGGACTCTCACACCGGGGAGCTGTTTTTT. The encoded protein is CATSRDRDSHTGELFF. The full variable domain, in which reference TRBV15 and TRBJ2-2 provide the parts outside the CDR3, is DAMVIQNPRYQVTQFGKPVTLSCSQTLNHNVMYWYQQKSSQAPKLLFHYYDKDFNNEADTPDNFQSRRPNTSFCFLDIRSPGLGDTAMYLCATSRDRDSHTGELFFGEGSRLTVL.

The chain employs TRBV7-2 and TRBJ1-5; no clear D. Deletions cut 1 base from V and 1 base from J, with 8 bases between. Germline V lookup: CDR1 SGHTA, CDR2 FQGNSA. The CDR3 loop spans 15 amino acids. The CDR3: CASSLVGVSNQPQHF. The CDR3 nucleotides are TGTGCCAGCAGCTTAGTTGGGGTCAGCAATCAGCCCCAGCATTTT.

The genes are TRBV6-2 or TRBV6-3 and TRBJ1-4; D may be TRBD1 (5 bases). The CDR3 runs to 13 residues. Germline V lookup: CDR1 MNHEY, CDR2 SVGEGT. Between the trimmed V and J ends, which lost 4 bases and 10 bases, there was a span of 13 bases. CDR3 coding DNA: TGTGCCAGCAGTTTAGGGGACGGACTAAAACTGTTTTTT. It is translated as CASSLGDGLKLFF.

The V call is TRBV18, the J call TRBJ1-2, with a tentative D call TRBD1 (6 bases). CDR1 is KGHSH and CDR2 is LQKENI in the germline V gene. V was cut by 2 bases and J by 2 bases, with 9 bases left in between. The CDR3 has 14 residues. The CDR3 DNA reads TGTGCCAGCTCACCATTAGACAGGAACTATGGCTACACCTTC. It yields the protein CASSPLDRNYGYTF.

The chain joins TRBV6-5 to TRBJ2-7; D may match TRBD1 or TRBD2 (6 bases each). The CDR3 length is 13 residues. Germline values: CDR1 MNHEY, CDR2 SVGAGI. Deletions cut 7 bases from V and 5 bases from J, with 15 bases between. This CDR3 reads CASTKGGWDEQYF. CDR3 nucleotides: TGTGCCAGCACAAAGGGGGGTTGGGACGAGCAGTACTTC.

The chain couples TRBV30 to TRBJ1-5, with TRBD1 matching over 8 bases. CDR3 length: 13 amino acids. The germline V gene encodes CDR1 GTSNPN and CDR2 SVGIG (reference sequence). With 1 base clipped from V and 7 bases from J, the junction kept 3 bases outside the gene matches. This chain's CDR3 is CAWSGQGRQPQHF. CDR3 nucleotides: TGTGCCTGGAGTGGACAGGGGAGGCAGCCCCAGCATTTT.

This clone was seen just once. The chain's CDR3 is CASAGWDYGYTF. DNA of the CDR3: TGTGCCAGCGCCGGATGGGACTATGGCTACACCTTC. The V call is TRBV5-5, the J call TRBJ1-2; D gene uncertain. This CDR3 has 12 amino acids. Germline CDR1 and CDR2: SGHKS and YYEKEE (reference sequence). Trimming stripped 7 bases from V and 3 bases from J, with 10 bases between.

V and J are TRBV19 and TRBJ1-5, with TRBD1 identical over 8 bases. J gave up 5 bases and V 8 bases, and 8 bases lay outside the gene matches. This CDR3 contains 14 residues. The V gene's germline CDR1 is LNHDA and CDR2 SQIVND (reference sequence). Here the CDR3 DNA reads TGTGCCAGTCGGGACGCAGGGGGCTATCAGCCCCAGCATTTT. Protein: CASRDAGGYQPQHF.